What follows are 8 T cell receptor beta chains derived from one specimen sequenced in a study of CD8 T cells in ankylosing spondylitis. Via MiXCR, TCRdb re-called the 5' RACE reads, giving one row per CDR3 protein. The table records about 66,000 distinct CDR3 sequences, roughly 6.1% of them present only once. Sequenced input: synovial fluid, either unsorted or a sorted T cell fraction (not recorded which). These receptors all come from a male donor with ankylosing spondylitis.

In regard to this clonotype: A read error may be the cause here, since a much bigger clone is one base away. The CDR3 spells CASSSTSAETQYF. The DNA for the CDR3 is TGTGCCAGCAGCTCAACTAGTGCAGAGACCCAGTACTTC. This chain uses TRBV7-2 with TRBJ2-5, with D possibly TRBD2 on 5 matching bases. The CDR3 spans 13 residues. The V end lost 4 bases, the J end lost 4 bases, and 10 bases lay between the germline ends. Germline lookup yields CDR1 SGHTA and CDR2 FQGNSA. The entire variable domain, with the rest obtained from reference TRBV7-2 and TRBJ2-5, is as follows: GAGVSQSPSNKVTEKGKDVELRCDPISGHTALYWYRQSLGQGLEFLIYFQGNSAPDKSGLPSDRFSAERTGGSVSTLTIQRTQQEDSAVYLCASSSTSAETQYFGPGTRLLVL.

This chain links TRBV5-1 with TRBJ1-5; tentative D call: TRBD1 (5 bases). The CDR3 sequence is 14 residues long. The V end was cut by 3 bases, the J end by 6 bases, with 13 bases between. Per germline, CDR1 SGHRS and CDR2 YFSETQ. In DNA form, the CDR3 reads TGCGCCAGCAGCTCGGGGGAGGGGACTCAGCCCCAGCATTTT. It codes for CASSSGEGTQPQHF.

This clonotype has at least ten counts. The chain has TRBV30 and TRBJ1-6; the D is unclear. The CDR3 sequence is 13 residues long. Trimming left V 1 base short and J 7 bases short, with 8 bases between. CDR1 is GTSNPN, CDR2 SVGIG, per germline (reference sequence). The CDR3 reads CAWSGRGNSPLHF. CDR3 coding DNA: TGTGCCTGGAGTGGGAGAGGGAATTCACCCCTCCACTTT.

This clonotype was counted many times. The rearrangement uses TRBV7-3 and TRBJ2-6; 8 nucleotides align to TRBD2. The V gene end was trimmed by 11 bases and the J gene end by 8 bases; junction bases not matched to a gene: 14. The CDR3 consists of 15 residues. The V gene's germline CDR1 is SGHTA and CDR2 FQGTGA. For the CDR3, the DNA is TGTGCCTCGGGACCCGGGAGGGCAGTGCCCAACGTCCTGACTTTC. Amino acids: CASGPGRAVPNVLTF.

In the case of this clonotype: This may be a read error, as it is one base from a much larger clone. The chain joins TRBV25-1 to TRBJ1-1; D not certain. V lost 7 bases and J 1 base, leaving 7 bases between the germline ends. CDR1 MGHDK and CDR2 SYGVNS come from the germline V gene. The CDR3 is 12 amino acids. The CDR3 region is CASKAGNTEAFF. The CDR3, as DNA: TGTGCCAGCAAGGCGGGGAACACTGAAGCTTTCTTT.

This clonotype was observed a few times. This chain uses TRBV9 with TRBJ2-7; 8 bases are a match to TRBD1. The CDR3 length is 14 residues. The germline V gene encodes CDR1 SGDLS and CDR2 YYNGEE. Trimming took 4 bases from V and 6 from J; bases not matched to a gene: 9. The CDR3 region has the DNA TGTGCCAGCAGCTTCCAGGACAGGGATGGCGAGCAGTACTTC. Protein sequence: CASSFQDRDGEQYF.

This clonotype was seen more than once but under ten times. The DNA for the CDR3 is TGCAGCGTTGAGGGGGATGGTGGGGGAGGCTATGGCTACACCTTC. It is translated as CSVEGDGGGGYGYTF. The chain joins TRBV29-1 to TRBJ1-2; tentative D call: TRBD1 (5 bases). Per the germline V gene, CDR1 is SQVTM and CDR2 is ANQGSEA. The CDR3 contains 15 residues. V was cut by 3 bases and J by 4 bases, with 18 bases left in between.

This clonotype appeared many times. In DNA form, the CDR3 reads TGTGCCAGCAGTTTTTTCGGGATATATAGCAATCAGCCCCAGCATTTT. Its protein product is CASSFFGIYSNQPQHF. The chain is built from TRBV12-3 or TRBV12-4 and TRBJ1-5; no reliable D call. The CDR3 totals 16 residues. Trimming took 3 bases from V and 0 from J, leaving 12 bases between them.